What follows is one T cell receptor (beta chain) and its context. Which antigen it targets is not known. Per-base qualities were not stored, and no clone one base away is much larger. This specimen belongs to a study of blood T cell repertoires in COVID-19 (dated by TCRdb to the early 2020s). For the wider study: The collaborator samples originated in the United States, Italy and Spain and spanned the acute and convalescent phases of COVID-19. The material from the prospective study consisted of cDNA or gDNA derived from T cells, B-cell-depleted T cells, or PBMCs. The repertoires were made available in a free public database intended to serve as a resource for research on the immune response to SARS-CoV-2. The dataset comprised deeply sampled blood TCRbeta repertoires from subjects exposed to, actively infected with, or recovered from COVID-19. Samples came from the ongoing ImmuneRACE study (first 160 participants) plus 1,254 subjects from 6 global collaborators. A de-identified subject ID, COVID-19 status, age in years and sex were almost always included in the sample metadata. Where available, HLA class I and class II types were obtained from metadata supplied by the sample provider rather than from assay-based typing.

Enrolling through a virtual design, the prospective study's participants ranged in age from about 18 to 89 years and lived across about two dozen United States geographic areas. Cohort assignment in the prospective study relied on participant-reported clinical history from a screening survey and a study questionnaire. Recovered participants in ImmuneRACE Cohort 3 were defined as having two consecutive negative NP/OP PCR tests, clearance from a healthcare professional, or resolution of symptoms. Mobile phlebotomists in the prospective study collected whole blood, serum and a nasopharyngeal or oropharyngeal swab from every participant. Over a roughly 2-month period, participants in the prospective study had the option of providing additional blood draws and questionnaires. Blood samples from the prospective study were shipped frozen or at room temperature prior to DNA extraction. The junction shows trimming of 2 bases on V and 4 bases on J, plus 20 bases between the germline ends. The CDR3 sequence holds 16 residues, the cysteine and phenylalanine included. Only the CDR3 region is kept as DNA, spanning 48 bases read in frame from base 1. The germline V gene (reference sequence) gives CDR1 as GTSNPN and CDR2 as SVGIG.

The immunoSEQ Assay, a bias-controlled multiplex PCR, was used to amplify TCRbeta CDR3 regions from genomic DNA. The source study handled its data this way. The number of nucleated cells in each sample was estimated from the amplification of reference gene primers within the assay. Sequence reads were collapsed and filtered to measure the absolute abundance of every unique TCRbeta CDR3 rearrangement. For each sample, productive Simpson clonality was calculated by taking the square root of Simpson's diversity index across productive rearrangements. The source is immuneACCESS, and TCRdb retained only in-frame sequences with V and J called. Part of the clones is not carried over; for the studies checked, unresolved V genes explain less than half of this, and the remainder is unexplained. V and J calls and clone size are copied from that table; D and trimming were computed from the DNA. This sample comprises 150,000 to 200,000 clones, roughly 88% of them detected only once. The ten top clones hold 6.6% of the sample.

Paper-wide results and their limitations: Clinical and demographic metadata were provided uncurated, with the amount varying by source and participant.

Here the chain combines TRBV30 and TRBJ1-2; the D gene cannot be named for sure. Sequencing was performed on PBMCs or T cells enriched from blood (not recorded which). The clonotype originates from a woman between 45 and 60 years old who had recovered from COVID-19. The CDR3 loop reads CAWSLPGTGPLYGYTF. The bases read TGTGCCTGGAGTCTTCCGGGAACCGGGCCCCTCTATGGCTACACCTTC.